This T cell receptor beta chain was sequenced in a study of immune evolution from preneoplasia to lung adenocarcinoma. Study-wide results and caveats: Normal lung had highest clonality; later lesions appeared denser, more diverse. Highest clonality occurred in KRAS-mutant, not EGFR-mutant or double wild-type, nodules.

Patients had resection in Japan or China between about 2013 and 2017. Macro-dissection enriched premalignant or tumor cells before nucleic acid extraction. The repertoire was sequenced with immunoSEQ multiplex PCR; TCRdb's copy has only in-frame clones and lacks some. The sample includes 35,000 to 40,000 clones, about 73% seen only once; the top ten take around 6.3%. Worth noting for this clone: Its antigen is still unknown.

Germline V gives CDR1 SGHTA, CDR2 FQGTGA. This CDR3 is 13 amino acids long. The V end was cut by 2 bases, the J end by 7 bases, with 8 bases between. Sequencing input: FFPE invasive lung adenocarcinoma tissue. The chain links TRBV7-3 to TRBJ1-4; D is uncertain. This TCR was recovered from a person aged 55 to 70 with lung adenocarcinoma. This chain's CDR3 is CASSLSRGEKLFF. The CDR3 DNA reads TGTGCCAGCAGCTTATCTCGTGGTGAAAAACTGTTTTTT.